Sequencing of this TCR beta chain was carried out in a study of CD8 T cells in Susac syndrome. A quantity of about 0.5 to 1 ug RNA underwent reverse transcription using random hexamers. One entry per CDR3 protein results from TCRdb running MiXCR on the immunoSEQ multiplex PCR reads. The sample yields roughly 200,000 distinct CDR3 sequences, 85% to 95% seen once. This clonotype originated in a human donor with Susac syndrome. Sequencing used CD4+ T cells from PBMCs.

The CDR3 protein is CSVADGFGYNEQFF. CDR3 nucleotides: TGCAGCGTTGCAGATGGGTTCGGCTACAATGAGCAGTTCTTC. J is TRBJ2-1 and V is TRBV29-1, with no clear D. CDR1 is SQVTM and CDR2 is ANQGSEA in the germline V gene. Trimming removed 4 bases at V and 3 bases at J, with 13 bases between. The CDR3 is 14 amino acids.